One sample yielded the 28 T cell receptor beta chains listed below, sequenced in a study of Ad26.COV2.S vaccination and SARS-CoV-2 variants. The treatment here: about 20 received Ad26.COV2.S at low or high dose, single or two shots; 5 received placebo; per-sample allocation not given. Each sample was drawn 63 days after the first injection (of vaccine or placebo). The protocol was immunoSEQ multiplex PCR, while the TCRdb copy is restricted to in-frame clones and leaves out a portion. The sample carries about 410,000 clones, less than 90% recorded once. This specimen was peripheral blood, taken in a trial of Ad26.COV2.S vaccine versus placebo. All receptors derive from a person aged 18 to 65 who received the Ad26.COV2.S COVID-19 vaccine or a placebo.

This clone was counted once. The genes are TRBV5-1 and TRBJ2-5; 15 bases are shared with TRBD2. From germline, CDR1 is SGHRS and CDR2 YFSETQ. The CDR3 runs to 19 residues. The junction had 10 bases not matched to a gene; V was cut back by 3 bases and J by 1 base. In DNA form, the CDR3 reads TGCGCCAGCAGCTACGGACTAGCGGGGGGGCCCGGCTCCCAAGAGACCCAGTACTTC. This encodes CASSYGLAGGPGSQETQYF.

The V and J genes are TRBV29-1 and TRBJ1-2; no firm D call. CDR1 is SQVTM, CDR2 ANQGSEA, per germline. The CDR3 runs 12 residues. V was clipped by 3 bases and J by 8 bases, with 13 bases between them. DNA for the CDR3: TGCAGCGTTGAGTGGGGTTCTAAGGGCTACACCTTC. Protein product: CSVEWGSKGYTF.

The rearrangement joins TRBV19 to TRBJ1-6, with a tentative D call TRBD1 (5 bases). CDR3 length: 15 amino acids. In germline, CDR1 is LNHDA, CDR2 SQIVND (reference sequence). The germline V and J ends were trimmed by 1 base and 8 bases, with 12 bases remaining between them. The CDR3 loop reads CASSIGGPNDSPLHF. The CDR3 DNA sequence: TGTGCCAGTAGTATAGGGGGACCGAACGATTCACCCCTCCACTTT. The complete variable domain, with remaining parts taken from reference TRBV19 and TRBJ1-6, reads DGGITQSPKYLFRKEGQNVTLSCEQNLNHDAMYWYRQDPGQGLRLIYYSQIVNDFQKGDIAEGYSVSREKKESFPLTVTSAQKNPTAFYLCASSIGGPNDSPLHFGNGTRLTVT.

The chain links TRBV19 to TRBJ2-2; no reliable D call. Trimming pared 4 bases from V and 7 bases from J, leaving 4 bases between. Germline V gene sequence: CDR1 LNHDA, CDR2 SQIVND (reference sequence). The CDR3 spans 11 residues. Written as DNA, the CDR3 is TGTGCCAGTAGTAGGGGCGGGGAGCTGTTTTTT. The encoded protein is CASSRGGELFF. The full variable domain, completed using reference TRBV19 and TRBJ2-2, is DGGITQSPKYLFRKEGQNVTLSCEQNLNHDAMYWYRQDPGQGLRLIYYSQIVNDFQKGDIAEGYSVSREKKESFPLTVTSAQKNPTAFYLCASSRGGELFFGEGSRLTVL.

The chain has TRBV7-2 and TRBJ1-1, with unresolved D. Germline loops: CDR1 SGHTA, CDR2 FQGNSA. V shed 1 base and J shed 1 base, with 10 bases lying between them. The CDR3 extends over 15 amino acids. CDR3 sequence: CASSLEDRRNTEAFF. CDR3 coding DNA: TGTGCCAGCAGCTTAGAAGATAGGAGGAACACTGAAGCTTTCTTT.

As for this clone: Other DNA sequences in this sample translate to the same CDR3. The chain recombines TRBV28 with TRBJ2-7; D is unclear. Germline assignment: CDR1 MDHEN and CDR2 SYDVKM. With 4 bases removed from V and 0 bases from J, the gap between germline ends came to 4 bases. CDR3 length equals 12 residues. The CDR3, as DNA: TGTGCCAGCAGTTCGAGCTCCTACGAGCAGTACTTC. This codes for CASSSSSYEQYF.

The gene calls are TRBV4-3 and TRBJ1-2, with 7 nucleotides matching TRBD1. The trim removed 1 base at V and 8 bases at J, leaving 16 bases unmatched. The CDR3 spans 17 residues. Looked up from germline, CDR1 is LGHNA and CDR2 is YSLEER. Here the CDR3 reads CASSQGTFGQEGFGYTF. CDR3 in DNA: TGCGCCAGCAGCCAAGGGACTTTTGGACAGGAGGGGTTCGGCTACACCTTC.

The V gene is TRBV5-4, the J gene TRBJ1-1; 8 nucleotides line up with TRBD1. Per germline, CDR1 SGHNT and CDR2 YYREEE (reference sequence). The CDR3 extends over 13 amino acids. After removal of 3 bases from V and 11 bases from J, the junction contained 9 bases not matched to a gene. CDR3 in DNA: TGTGCCAGCAGCTCCCCGGACAGGGTGGGGGCTTTCTTT. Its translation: CASSSPDRVGAFF.

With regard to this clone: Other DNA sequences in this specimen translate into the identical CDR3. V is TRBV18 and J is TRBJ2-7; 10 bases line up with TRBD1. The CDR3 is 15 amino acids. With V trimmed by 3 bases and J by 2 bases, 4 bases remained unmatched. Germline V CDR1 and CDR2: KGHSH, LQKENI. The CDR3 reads CASSPSGQGAYEQYF. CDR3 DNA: TGTGCCAGCTCACCTTCCGGACAGGGGGCCTACGAGCAGTACTTC.

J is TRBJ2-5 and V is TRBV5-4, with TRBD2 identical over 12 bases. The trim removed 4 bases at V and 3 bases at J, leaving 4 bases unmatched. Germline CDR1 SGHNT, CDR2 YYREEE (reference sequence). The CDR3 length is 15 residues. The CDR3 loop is CASSPRTSGEETQYF. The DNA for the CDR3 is TGTGCCAGCAGCCCAAGGACTAGCGGGGAAGAGACCCAGTACTTC.

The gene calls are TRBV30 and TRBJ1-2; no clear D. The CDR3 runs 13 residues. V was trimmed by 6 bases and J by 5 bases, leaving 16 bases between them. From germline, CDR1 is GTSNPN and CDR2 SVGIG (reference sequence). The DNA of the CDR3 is TGTGCCTGCAAACTCCGGGATATGTATGGCTACACCTTC. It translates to CACKLRDMYGYTF. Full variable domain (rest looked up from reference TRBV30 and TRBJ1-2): SQTIHQWPATLVQPVGSPLSLECTVEGTSNPNLYWYRQAAGRGLQLLFYSVGIGQISSEVPQNLSASRPQDRQFILSSKKLLLSDSGFYLCACKLRDMYGYTFGSGTRLTVV.

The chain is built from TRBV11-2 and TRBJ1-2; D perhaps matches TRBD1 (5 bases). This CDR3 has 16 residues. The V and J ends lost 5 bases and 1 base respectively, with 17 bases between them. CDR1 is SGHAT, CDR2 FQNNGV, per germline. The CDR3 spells CASSPLFRGSNYGYTF. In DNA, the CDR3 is TGTGCCAGCAGCCCCCTGTTTCGGGGGAGTAACTATGGCTACACCTTC.

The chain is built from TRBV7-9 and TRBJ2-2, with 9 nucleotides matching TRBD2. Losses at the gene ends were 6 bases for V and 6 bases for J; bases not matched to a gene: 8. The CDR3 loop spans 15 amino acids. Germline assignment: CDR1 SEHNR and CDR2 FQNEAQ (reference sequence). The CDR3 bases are TGTGCCAGCAGTCAGACGGGACTAGCTCCCGGGGAGCTGTTTTTT. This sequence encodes CASSQTGLAPGELFF.

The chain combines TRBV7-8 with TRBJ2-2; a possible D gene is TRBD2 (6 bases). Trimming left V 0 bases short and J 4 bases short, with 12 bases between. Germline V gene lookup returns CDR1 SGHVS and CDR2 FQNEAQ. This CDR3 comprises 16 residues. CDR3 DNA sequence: TGTGCCAGCAGCTTAGCGTCGGCGGGGAGCACCGGGGAGCTGTTTTTT. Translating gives CASSLASAGSTGELFF.

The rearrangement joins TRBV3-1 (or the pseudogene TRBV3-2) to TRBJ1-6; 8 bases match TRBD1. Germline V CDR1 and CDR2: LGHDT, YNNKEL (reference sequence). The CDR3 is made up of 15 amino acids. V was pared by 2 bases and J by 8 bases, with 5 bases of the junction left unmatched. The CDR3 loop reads CASSQPDRGDSPLHF. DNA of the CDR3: TGTGCCAGCAGCCAACCTGACAGGGGAGATTCACCCCTCCACTTT.

The CDR3 nucleotides are TGTGCCAGCAACGGTCGGGCTTGGAATGGCTACACCTTC. Its protein product is CASNGRAWNGYTF. The chain links TRBV2 to TRBJ1-2, with D hard to call. The CDR3 is 13 amino acids. V dropped 7 bases and J dropped 6 bases, with 15 bases sitting between them. Germline assignment: CDR1 SNHLY and CDR2 FYNNEI.

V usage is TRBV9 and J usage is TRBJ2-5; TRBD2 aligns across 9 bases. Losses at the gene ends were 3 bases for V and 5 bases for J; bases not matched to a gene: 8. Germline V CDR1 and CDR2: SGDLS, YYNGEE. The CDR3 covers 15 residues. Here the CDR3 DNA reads TGTGCCAGCAGCGCCGCCGGGACTAGCAGGGAGACCCAGTACTTC. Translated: CASSAAGTSRETQYF.

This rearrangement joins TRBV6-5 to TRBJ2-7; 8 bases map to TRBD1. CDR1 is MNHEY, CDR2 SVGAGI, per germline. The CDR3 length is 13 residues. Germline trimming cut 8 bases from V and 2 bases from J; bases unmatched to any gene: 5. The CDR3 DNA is TGTGCCAGCGAAGACAGGGGACCCTACGAGCAGTACTTC. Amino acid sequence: CASEDRGPYEQYF.

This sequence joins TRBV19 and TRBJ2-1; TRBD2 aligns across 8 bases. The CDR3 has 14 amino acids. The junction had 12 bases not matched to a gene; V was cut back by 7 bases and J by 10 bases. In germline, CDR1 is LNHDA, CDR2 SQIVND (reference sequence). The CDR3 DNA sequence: TGTGCCAGTAAAAGGGGACTAGATCGCCGAGAGCAGTTCTTC. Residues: CASKRGLDRREQFF.

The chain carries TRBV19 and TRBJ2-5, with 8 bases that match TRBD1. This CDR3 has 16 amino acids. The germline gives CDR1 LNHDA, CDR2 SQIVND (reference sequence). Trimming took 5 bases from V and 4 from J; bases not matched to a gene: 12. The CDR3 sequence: CASSSWDRPLGETQYF. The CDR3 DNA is TGTGCCAGTAGTTCATGGGACAGGCCCTTAGGAGAGACCCAGTACTTC.

CDR3 residues: CASSLGGVTEAFF. DNA of the CDR3: TGTGCCAGCAGCTTGGGAGGGGTCACTGAAGCTTTCTTT. The J gene is TRBJ1-1, the V gene TRBV5-5, with D possibly TRBD1 on 5 matching bases. Trimming took off 0 bases at V and 4 bases at J, with 7 bases between the two ends. The CDR3 is 13 amino acids. Germline V lookup: CDR1 SGHKS, CDR2 YYEKEE (reference sequence).

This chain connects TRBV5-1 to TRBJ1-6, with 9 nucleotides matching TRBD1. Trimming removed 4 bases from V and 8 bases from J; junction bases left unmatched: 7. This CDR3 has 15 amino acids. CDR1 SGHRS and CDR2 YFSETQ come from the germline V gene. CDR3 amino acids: CASSEWTGVDSPLHF. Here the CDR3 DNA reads TGCGCCAGCAGCGAATGGACAGGGGTTGATTCACCCCTCCACTTT.

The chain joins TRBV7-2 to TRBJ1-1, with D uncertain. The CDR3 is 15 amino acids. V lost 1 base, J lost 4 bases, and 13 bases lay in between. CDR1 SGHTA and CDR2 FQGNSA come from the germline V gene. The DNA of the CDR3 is TGTGCCAGCAGCTTAGAATTTGGAGAGCCCACTGAAGCTTTCTTT. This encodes CASSLEFGEPTEAFF. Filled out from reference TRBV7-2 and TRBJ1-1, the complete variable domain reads GAGVSQSPSNKVTEKGKDVELRCDPISGHTALYWYRQSLGQGLEFLIYFQGNSAPDKSGLPSDRFSAERTGGSVSTLTIQRTQQEDSAVYLCASSLEFGEPTEAFFGQGTRLTVV.

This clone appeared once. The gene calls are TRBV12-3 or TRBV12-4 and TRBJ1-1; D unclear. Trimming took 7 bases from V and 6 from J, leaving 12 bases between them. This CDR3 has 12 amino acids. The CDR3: CASTRGPAEAFF. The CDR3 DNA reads TGTGCCAGCACCCGGGGTCCAGCTGAAGCTTTCTTT.

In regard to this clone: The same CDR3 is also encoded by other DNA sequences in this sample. CDR3: CASSLDGNQPQHF. The DNA for the CDR3 is TGTGCCAGCAGCTTGGACGGCAATCAGCCCCAGCATTTT. This chain connects TRBV5-4 to TRBJ1-5; D remains unclear. Trimming cost V 0 bases and J 2 bases, with 3 bases left between them. Germline CDR1 SGHNT, CDR2 YYREEE (reference sequence). The length of the CDR3 is 13 residues.

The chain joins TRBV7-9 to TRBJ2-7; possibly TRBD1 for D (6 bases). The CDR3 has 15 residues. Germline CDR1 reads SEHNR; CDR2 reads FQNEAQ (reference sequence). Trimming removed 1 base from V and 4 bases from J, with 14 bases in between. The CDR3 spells CASSLGPLGGYEQYF. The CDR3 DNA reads TGTGCCAGCAGCTTAGGCCCCTTAGGGGGTTACGAGCAGTACTTC.

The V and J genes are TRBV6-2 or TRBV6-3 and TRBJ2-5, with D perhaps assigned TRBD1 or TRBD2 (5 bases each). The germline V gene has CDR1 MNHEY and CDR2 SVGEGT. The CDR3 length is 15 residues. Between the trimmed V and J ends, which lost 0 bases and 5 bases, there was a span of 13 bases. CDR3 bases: TGTGCCAGCAGTTACTCGAAGGCAGGGAGTGAGACCCAGTACTTC. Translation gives CASSYSKAGSETQYF.

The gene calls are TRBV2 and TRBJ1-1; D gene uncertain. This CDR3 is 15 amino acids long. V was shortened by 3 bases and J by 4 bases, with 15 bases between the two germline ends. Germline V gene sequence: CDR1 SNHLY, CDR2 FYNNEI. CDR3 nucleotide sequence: TGTGCCAGCAGTGAGGGGAGGGCATGGGGCACTGAAGCTTTCTTT. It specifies CASSEGRAWGTEAFF.